A selection of T cell receptor beta chains follows, all from one sample in a study of persistence of HIV-infected CD4 T cells. Method: immunoSEQ multiplex PCR; TCRdb's copy keeps in-frame clones and lacks some. Among over 25,000 clones, almost 85% were seen once, and the ten largest hold roughly 4.5%. No antigen is known for these receptors. The source was CD4+ T cells sorted from PBMCs after approximately 19-hour stimulation, collected from a patient who received antiretroviral therapy. All receptors come from an adult man with HIV who was CMV-seropositive. Each CDR3 is given with its conserved first and last residue. A D gene is named only where the DNA matches it firmly. Only some rows state a clone size, as once, few, many or a class for expanded clones.

clone_size	cdr3_length	j_call	v_call	d_call	cdr3_aa	cdr3_nt
.	13	TRBJ2-7	TRBV6-1	TRBD1	CASSDQGADEQYF	TGTGCCAGCAGTGATCAGGGGGCTGACGAGCAGTACTTC
few	14	TRBJ1-5	TRBV5-1	TRBD1	CASSFTGGDQPQHF	TGCGCCAGCAGCTTTACAGGGGGGGATCAGCCCCAGCATTTT
.	20	TRBJ2-7	TRBV3-1/TRBV3-2	TRBD2	CASSQAPLTSGGAFRYEQYF	TGTGCCAGCAGCCAAGCTCCCTTGACTAGCGGGGGGGCATTTCGCTACGAGCAGTACTTC
.	23	TRBJ2-6	TRBV5-3	.	CARSSRTEIPQLFSSNGANVLTF	TGTGCCAGAAGCTCCCGGACGGAGATTCCTCAACTCTTCTCTTCGAATGGGGCCAACGTCCTGACTTTC
.	15	TRBJ2-5	TRBV7-9	TRBD1	CASSRDRFLQETQYF	TGTGCCAGCAGCCGGGACAGGTTTCTCCAAGAGACCCAGTACTTC
few	13	TRBJ1-5	TRBV29-1	.	CSVRTHANQPQHF	TGCAGCGTGAGGACCCATGCCAATCAGCCCCAGCATTTT
.	11	TRBJ1-5	TRBV21-1	.	CASSKRQPQHF	TGTGCCAGCAGCAAACGACAGCCCCAGCATTTT
.	14	TRBJ1-4	TRBV10-1	.	CASSSDRRNEKLFF	TGCGCCAGCAGTTCGGACAGAAGAAATGAAAAACTGTTTTTT
.	14	TRBJ1-2	TRBV6-5	.	CASSYSRRAEGYTF	TGTGCCAGCAGTTACTCGCGCAGGGCGGAGGGCTACACCTTC
.	13	TRBJ2-5	TRBV6-6	.	CASSVQGQETQYF	TGTGCCAGCAGTGTCCAGGGCCAAGAGACCCAGTACTTC
.	15	TRBJ1-4	TRBV28	TRBD1	CASSPGGTGDEKLFF	TGTGCCAGCAGCCCCGGGGGGACAGGGGATGAAAAACTGTTTTTT
.	15	TRBJ2-3	TRBV19	TRBD2	CASSIGGGGPDTQYF	TGTGCCAGTAGTATAGGGGGCGGGGGGCCAGATACGCAGTATTTT
.	15	TRBJ2-5	TRBV5-5	.	CASSLAGTYQETQYF	TGTGCCAGCAGCCTCGCCGGGACGTATCAAGAGACCCAGTACTTC
.	15	TRBJ2-7	TRBV21-1	.	CASSQRGTGYYEQYF	TGTGCCAGCAGCCAGAGGGGGACAGGGTACTACGAGCAGTACTTC
.	14	TRBJ1-4	TRBV6-4	.	CASSPTSTNEKLFF	TGTGCCAGCAGTCCGACCTCAACTAATGAAAAACTGTTTTTT
once	18	TRBJ2-3	TRBV19	.	CASSISGSRMVSTDTQYF	TGTGCCAGTAGTATCTCCGGTTCAAGGATGGTTAGCACAGATACGCAGTATTTT
.	15	TRBJ1-2	TRBV7-2	TRBD1	CASSFRRGPDYGYTF	TGTGCCAGCAGCTTCCGTAGGGGGCCAGACTATGGCTACACCTTC
.	17	TRBJ2-7	TRBV28	.	CASSFDAGQGRIYEQYF	TGTGCCAGCAGTTTTGACGCGGGGCAGGGGAGGATCTACGAGCAGTACTTC
.	13	TRBJ1-6	TRBV6-2/TRBV6-3	.	CASSYSAGPPLHF	TGTGCCAGCAGTTACTCTGCCGGGCCACCCCTCCACTTT
.	15	TRBJ2-7	TRBV4-1	.	CASSQDWTFRYEQYF	TGCGCCAGCAGCCAAGATTGGACTTTTCGCTACGAGCAGTACTTC
.	12	TRBJ2-1	TRBV3-1/TRBV3-2	.	CASSQGRNEQFF	TGTGCCAGCAGCCAAGGGAGGAATGAGCAGTTCTTC
.	15	TRBJ1-5	TRBV7-2	TRBD1	CASSPSTGANQPQHF	TGTGCCAGCAGCCCCTCCACAGGGGCCAATCAGCCCCAGCATTTT
.	14	TRBJ2-7	TRBV7-9	.	CASSHRDASYEQYF	TGTGCCAGCAGCCACCGGGACGCTTCCTACGAGCAGTACTTC
.	15	TRBJ2-1	TRBV2	TRBD2	CASSDGLAGLVEQFF	TGTGCCAGCAGTGACGGACTAGCGGGCCTGGTGGAGCAGTTCTTC
.	18	TRBJ2-1	TRBV24-1	TRBD2	CATSDRTSGGHTYNEQFF	TGTGCCACCAGTGACCGGACTAGCGGGGGGCATACCTACAATGAGCAGTTCTTC
.	21	TRBJ1-6	TRBV6-6	TRBD1	CASSLSSFGQGARGPGSPLHF	TGTGCCAGCAGTCTATCTTCGTTCGGACAGGGGGCGAGAGGACCGGGCTCACCCCTCCACTTT
.	15	TRBJ1-2	TRBV6-5	TRBD1	CASRTRTGVERGYTF	TGTGCCAGCCGGACCCGGACAGGGGTGGAAAGAGGCTACACCTTC
few	14	TRBJ1-1	TRBV3-1/TRBV3-2	.	CASSQATGRARAFF	TGTGCCAGCAGCCAAGCTACAGGGAGGGCACGGGCTTTCTTT